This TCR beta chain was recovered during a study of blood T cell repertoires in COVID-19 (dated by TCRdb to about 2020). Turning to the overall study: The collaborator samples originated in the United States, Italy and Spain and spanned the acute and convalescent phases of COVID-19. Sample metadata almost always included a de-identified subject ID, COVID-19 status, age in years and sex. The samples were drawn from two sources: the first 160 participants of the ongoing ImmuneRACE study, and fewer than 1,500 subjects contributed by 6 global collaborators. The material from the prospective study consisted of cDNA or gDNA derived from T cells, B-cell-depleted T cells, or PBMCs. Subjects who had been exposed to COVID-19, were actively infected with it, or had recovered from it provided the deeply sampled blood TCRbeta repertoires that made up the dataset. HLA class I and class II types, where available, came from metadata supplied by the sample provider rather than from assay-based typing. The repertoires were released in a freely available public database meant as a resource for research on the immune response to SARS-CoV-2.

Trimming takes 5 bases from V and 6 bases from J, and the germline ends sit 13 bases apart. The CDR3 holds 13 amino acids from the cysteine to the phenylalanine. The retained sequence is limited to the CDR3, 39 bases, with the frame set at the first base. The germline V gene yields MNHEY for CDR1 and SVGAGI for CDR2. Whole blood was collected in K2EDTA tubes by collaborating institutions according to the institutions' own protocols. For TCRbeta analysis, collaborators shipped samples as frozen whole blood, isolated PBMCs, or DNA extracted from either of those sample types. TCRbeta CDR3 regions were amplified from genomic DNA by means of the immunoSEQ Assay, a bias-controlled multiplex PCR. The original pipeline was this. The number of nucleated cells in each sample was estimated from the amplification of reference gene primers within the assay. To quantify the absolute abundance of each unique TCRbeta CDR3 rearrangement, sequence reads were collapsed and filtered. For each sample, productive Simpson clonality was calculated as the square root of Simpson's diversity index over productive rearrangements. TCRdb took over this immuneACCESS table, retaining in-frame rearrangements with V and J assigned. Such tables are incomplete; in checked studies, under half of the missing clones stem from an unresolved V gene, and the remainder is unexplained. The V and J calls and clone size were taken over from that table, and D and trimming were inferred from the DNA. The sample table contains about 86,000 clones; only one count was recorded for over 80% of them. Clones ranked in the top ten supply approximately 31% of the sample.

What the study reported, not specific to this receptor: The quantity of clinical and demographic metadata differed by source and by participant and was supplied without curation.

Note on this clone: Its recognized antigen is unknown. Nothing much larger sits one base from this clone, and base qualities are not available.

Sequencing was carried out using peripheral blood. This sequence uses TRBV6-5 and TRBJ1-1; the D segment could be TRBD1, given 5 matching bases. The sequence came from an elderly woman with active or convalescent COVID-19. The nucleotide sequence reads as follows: TGTGCCAGCAGTCAACAGGTTCCCCCTGAAGCTTTCTTT. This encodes CASSQQVPPEAFF.